The rows below give T cell receptor beta chains drawn from one sample of a study of T cells expressing NK-cell markers. TCRdb re-called the 5' RACE reads and gives one entry per CDR3 protein, without DNA. The table lists 90,000 to 130,000 distinct CDR3 sequences. Sequences were obtained from blood T cells: a sorted CD56 or NKG2C T cell subset, CD4+ or CD8+ T cells, or bulk PBMC T cells (not recorded which). All receptors come from a woman between 18 and 69 years old in good health. Each CDR3 is given with its conserved first and last residue. The order of the fields is J gene, V gene, CDR3 protein.

TRBJ2-7	TRBV12-3/TRBV12-4	CASKRAGNLYEQYF
TRBJ2-5	TRBV25-1	CASSEGGPETQYF
TRBJ2-7	TRBV12-3/TRBV12-4	CASSFDRVSEQYF
TRBJ1-2	TRBV12-3/TRBV12-4	CASSFYSNYGYTF
TRBJ2-3	TRBV5-1	CASSPTGGGTDTQYF
TRBJ1-2	TRBV12-3/TRBV12-4	CASSYQGPYGYTF
TRBJ1-5	TRBV12-3/TRBV12-4	CASSKVAASNQPQHF
TRBJ2-5	TRBV3-1	CASRRGAGTAGETQYF
TRBJ2-3	TRBV14	CASSHVAVYTDTQYF
TRBJ2-7	TRBV27	CASSPTLGQVHEQYF
TRBJ2-3	TRBV11-2	CASSEGPGLAGGPGDTQYF
TRBJ1-2	TRBV4-3	CASSQDPTGYGYTF
TRBJ1-2	TRBV29-1	CSVTGTVSYGYTF
TRBJ1-3	TRBV20-1	CSARDPGAFSGNTIYF
TRBJ2-2	TRBV7-9	CASSLAGAVTGELFF
TRBJ2-1	TRBV13	CASSYRASSYNEQFF
TRBJ2-1	TRBV4-3	CASSQEYASGFFPKQFF
TRBJ2-1	TRBV5-6	CASTLSSYNEQFF
TRBJ2-5	TRBV4-2	CASSQETGTSVMETQYF
TRBJ2-1	TRBV27	CASSWGGESLYNEQFF
TRBJ1-2	TRBV19	CASSTAGERYGYTF
TRBJ1-1	TRBV27	CASSLPSGERGTEAFF
TRBJ2-2	TRBV5-1	CASNPRQTTGELFF
TRBJ2-1	TRBV19	CASILSHGGTYNEQFF
TRBJ1-6	TRBV20-1	CSAGGRGTYNSPLHF
TRBJ1-1	TRBV7-9	CASSPTDRVKDTEAFF
TRBJ2-7	TRBV29-1	CSARDWAYEQYF
TRBJ2-1	TRBV28	CASSFTLADNEQFF
TRBJ1-1	TRBV6-5	CASSYERTSEWVNTEAFF
TRBJ1-1	TRBV7-9	CASGGGEGREAFF
TRBJ1-1	TRBV7-9	CASSLPSTRESTEAFF
TRBJ2-2	TRBV19	CASSTGVPTAGELFF
TRBJ2-1	TRBV30	CAWSVPGGNRYNEQFF
TRBJ2-1	TRBV5-5	CASSWDLGLAGVNEQFF
TRBJ1-1	TRBV5-1	CASSLTAGEAFF
TRBJ2-3	TRBV5-1	CASSLGLETDTQYF
TRBJ2-3	TRBV4-3	CASSQDLEKAGGFTDTQYF
TRBJ2-2	TRBV29-1	CSVEDGLNTGELFF
TRBJ2-1	TRBV12-3/TRBV12-4	CASTAPHRGLVDNEQFF
TRBJ2-2	TRBV9	CASSPGGLNTGELFF
TRBJ2-3	TRBV12-3/TRBV12-4	CASSATLMGVNYSTDTQYF
TRBJ1-2	TRBV27	CASSSRLSGSGYTF
TRBJ2-1	TRBV27	CASSLGTGGPSYNEQFF
TRBJ1-2	TRBV5-1	CASSLEVSGYTF
TRBJ1-1	TRBV19	CASSIMLRMGTEAFF
TRBJ2-5	TRBV30	CAWGGLQETQYF
TRBJ1-2	TRBV29-1	CTVGGPNYGYTF
TRBJ2-1	TRBV7-2	CASSSSGTSGRGQFF
TRBJ1-1	TRBV15	CATSRVAPLRTEAFF
TRBJ1-2	TRBV11-2	CASSLAVLYGYTF
TRBJ2-1	TRBV6-2/TRBV6-3	CASSYNQGVSIWNEQFF
TRBJ2-3	TRBV5-5	CASSLWGSAGDTQYF
TRBJ2-5	TRBV24-1	CATSEGDRGQGETQYF
TRBJ2-1	TRBV28	CASSSAGTRYNEQFF
TRBJ2-1	TRBV7-9	CASSPSLAGAYGDEQFF
TRBJ2-7	TRBV19	CASSIGQGAYEQYF
TRBJ1-2	TRBV27	CASSDRGPYGYTF
TRBJ1-1	TRBV6-5	CASSSPPGQGIAFF